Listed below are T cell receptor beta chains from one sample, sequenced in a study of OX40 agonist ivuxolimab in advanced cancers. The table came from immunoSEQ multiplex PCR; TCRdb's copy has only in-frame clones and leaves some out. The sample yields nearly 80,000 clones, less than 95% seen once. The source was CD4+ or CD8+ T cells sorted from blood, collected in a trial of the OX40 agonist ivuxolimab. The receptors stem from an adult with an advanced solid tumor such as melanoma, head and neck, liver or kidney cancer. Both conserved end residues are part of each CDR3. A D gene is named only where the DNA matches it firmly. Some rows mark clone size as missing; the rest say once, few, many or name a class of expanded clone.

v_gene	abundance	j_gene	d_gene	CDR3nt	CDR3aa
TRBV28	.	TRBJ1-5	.	TGTGCCAGCAGTTTATACCCAAATCAGCCCCAGCATTTT	CASSLYPNQPQHF
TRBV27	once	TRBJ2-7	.	TGTGCCAGCAGTTTATCGTCTACAGGGATGTACGAGCAGTACTTC	CASSLSSTGMYEQYF
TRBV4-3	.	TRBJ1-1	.	TGCGCCAGCAGACCCACAGGCAGCACTGAAGCTTTCTTT	CASRPTGSTEAFF
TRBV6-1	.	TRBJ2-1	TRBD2	TGTGCCAGCAGTGATTCGGGAGCGGGAGGGGGTGAGCAGTTCTTC	CASSDSGAGGGEQFF
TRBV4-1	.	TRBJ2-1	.	TGCGCCAGCAGCCAAGATCGGTCGGAAACCTACAATGAGCAGTTCTTC	CASSQDRSETYNEQFF
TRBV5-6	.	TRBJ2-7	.	TGTGCCAGCAGCTTGGCCGGGACAAGCTACGAGCAGTACTTC	CASSLAGTSYEQYF
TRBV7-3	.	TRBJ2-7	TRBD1	TGTGCCAGTGGTTCAGGGGACAGGGGGACCTACGAGCAGTACTTC	CASGSGDRGTYEQYF
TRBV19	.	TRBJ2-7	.	TGTGCCAGTAGTATGTCTGACTCGGAGAGAGGGGAGCAGTACTTC	CASSMSDSERGEQYF
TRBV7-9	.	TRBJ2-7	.	TGTGCCAGCAGGGAGGAGTCTGGCGAGCAGTACTTC	CASREESGEQYF
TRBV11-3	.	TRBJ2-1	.	TGTGCCAGCAGTAACGGGGAAGAGCAGTTCTTC	CASSNGEEQFF
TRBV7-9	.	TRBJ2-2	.	TGTGCCAGCAGCTCCGATTCAGGGACCGGGGAGCTGTTTTTT	CASSSDSGTGELFF
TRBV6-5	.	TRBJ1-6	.	TGTGCCAGCAGTTACTCGGCCGGATCACCCCTCCACTTT	CASSYSAGSPLHF
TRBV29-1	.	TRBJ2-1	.	TGCAGCGTTGGCGAGGACAATGAGCAGTTCTTC	CSVGEDNEQFF
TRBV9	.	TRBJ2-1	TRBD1	TGTGCCAGCAGCGTAGCTCCGACAGGGATAGTCTATGAGCAGTTCTTC	CASSVAPTGIVYEQFF
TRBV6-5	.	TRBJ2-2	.	TGTGCCAGCAGTTTGCCAGACACCGGGGAGCTGTTTTTT	CASSLPDTGELFF
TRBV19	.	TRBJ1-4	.	TGTGCCAGTTCACCATCGGGCGAAAAACTGTTTTTT	CASSPSGEKLFF
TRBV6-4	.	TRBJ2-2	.	TGTGCCAGCAGTGACTCTTTAGGCGGGTCCGGGGAGCTGTTTTTT	CASSDSLGGSGELFF
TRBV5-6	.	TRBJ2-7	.	TGTGCCAGCAATCTCGGGGCAGGGGGGTCCTACGAGCAGTACTTC	CASNLGAGGSYEQYF
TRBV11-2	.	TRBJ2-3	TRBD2	TGTGCCAGCAGCTTAGTGGGGGGGGATACGCAGTATTTT	CASSLVGGDTQYF
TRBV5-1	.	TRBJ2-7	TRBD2	TGCGCCAGCAGCTTGGCTGGGACTAGCGGCGACGAGCAGTACTTC	CASSLAGTSGDEQYF
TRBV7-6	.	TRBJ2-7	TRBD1	TGTGCCAGCAGCTCCGGGACAGTGTCCTACGAGCAGTACTTC	CASSSGTVSYEQYF
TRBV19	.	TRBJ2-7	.	TGTGCCAGTAGTGGCGGGGAACCATACGAGCAGTACTTC	CASSGGEPYEQYF
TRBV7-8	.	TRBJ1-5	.	TGTGCCAGCAGCTTAACCGTGACGGGGTTGGGCAATCAGCCCCAGCATTTT	CASSLTVTGLGNQPQHF
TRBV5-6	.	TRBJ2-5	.	TGTGCCAGCAGCCCCGGGACACTTAGGGGACAAGAGACCCAGTACTTC	CASSPGTLRGQETQYF
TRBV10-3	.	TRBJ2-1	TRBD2	TGTGCCATCAGTGAGTCTGGGGGGGACAATGAGCAGTTCTTC	CAISESGGDNEQFF
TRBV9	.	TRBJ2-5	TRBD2	TGTGCCAGCAGCGTAGGAGTGACTAGCGGGGCTTCCCAAGAGACCCAGTACTTC	CASSVGVTSGASQETQYF
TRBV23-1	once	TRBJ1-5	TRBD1	TGCGCCAGCAGTCGGTCGGGACAGTATAGCAATCAGCCCCAGCATTTT	CASSRSGQYSNQPQHF
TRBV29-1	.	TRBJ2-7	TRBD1	TGCAGCGTTGATAGCCCCGGGACAGGTTCAGGCTACGAGCAGTACTTC	CSVDSPGTGSGYEQYF
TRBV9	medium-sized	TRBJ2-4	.	TGTGCCAGCAGCGTAGACGGGGCCAAAAACATTCAGTACTTC	CASSVDGAKNIQYF
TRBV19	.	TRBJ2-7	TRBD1	TGTGCCAGTAGTGATAGTTGGACAGGGCCCTCCTACGAGCAGTACTTC	CASSDSWTGPSYEQYF
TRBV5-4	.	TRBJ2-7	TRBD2	TGTGCCAGCAGCTTGGGTTCAGCGGGGGGGTACTCCTACGAGCAGTACTTC	CASSLGSAGGYSYEQYF
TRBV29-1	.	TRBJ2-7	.	TGCAGCGCCGTTACAGGGTCAAACGAGCAGTACTTC	CSAVTGSNEQYF
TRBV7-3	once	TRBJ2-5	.	TGTGCCAGCAGCCAATGGGCAGGAGAGACCCAGTACTTC	CASSQWAGETQYF
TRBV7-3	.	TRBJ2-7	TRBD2	TGTGCCAGCAGCTTAACTAGCGGGAGTCACGAGCAGTACTTC	CASSLTSGSHEQYF
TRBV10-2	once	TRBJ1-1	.	TGCGCCAGCAGGAAGGAAGTTGGGACATGGGACACTGAAGCTTTCTTT	CASRKEVGTWDTEAFF
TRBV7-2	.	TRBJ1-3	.	TGTGCCAGCAGCTTAGTTGCCGGTCCCTCTGGAAACACCATATATTTT	CASSLVAGPSGNTIYF
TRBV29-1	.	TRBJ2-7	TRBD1	TGCAGCGTTGATTCTACAGGGGGCGCTTGGTCCCACGAGCAGTACTTC	CSVDSTGGAWSHEQYF
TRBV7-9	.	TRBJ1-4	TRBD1	TGTGCCTTTCTCTCGGACAGGGGCCATGAAAAACTGTTTTTT	CAFLSDRGHEKLFF
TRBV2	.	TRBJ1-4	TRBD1	TGTGCCAGCCAGACAGGGAATAATGAAAAACTGTTTTTT	CASQTGNNEKLFF
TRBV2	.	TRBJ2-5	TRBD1	TGTGCCAGCAGTGACCCCCGGGACAGGGGGCTTAGGGGAGGCCAAGAGACCCAGTACTTC	CASSDPRDRGLRGGQETQYF
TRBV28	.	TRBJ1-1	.	TGTGCCAGCGATGACAGCCACACTGAAGCTTTCTTT	CASDDSHTEAFF
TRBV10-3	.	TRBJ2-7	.	TGTGCCATCAGTGCTTGGGACGGAGCCTCCTACGAGCAGTACTTC	CAISAWDGASYEQYF
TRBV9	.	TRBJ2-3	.	TGTGCCAGCAGCGTCACCGGGAATCAGCGCACAGATACGCAGTATTTT	CASSVTGNQRTDTQYF
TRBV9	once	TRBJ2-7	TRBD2	TGTGCCAGCAGCGTAGATGGATCGGGACTAGGGACGGGAGAGCAGTACTTC	CASSVDGSGLGTGEQYF
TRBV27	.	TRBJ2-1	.	TGTGCCAGCAGTTTATCGCATAGCTCCTACAATGAGCAGTTCTTC	CASSLSHSSYNEQFF
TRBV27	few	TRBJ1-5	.	TGTGCCAGCACCCTGGGACTAAATCAGCCCCAGCATTTT	CASTLGLNQPQHF
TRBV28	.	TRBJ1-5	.	TGTGCCGGAGGAACCCGATATAGCAATCAGCCCCAGCATTTT	CAGGTRYSNQPQHF
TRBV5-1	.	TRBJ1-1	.	TGCGCCAGCAGCTTGGCGGGGGGAGGGACTGAAGCTTTCTTT	CASSLAGGGTEAFF
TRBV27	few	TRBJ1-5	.	TGTGCCAGCAGCTTACAGGCCCTTAGCAATCAGCCCCAGCATTTT	CASSLQALSNQPQHF
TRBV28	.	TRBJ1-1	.	TGTGCCAGCAGCCTCCGGGAGAACACTGAAGCTTTCTTT	CASSLRENTEAFF
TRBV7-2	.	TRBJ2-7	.	TGTGCCAGCAGCACCTTCAGCGGCGGAGGGGGGGAGCAGTACTTC	CASSTFSGGGGEQYF